This paragraph covers one TCR beta chain sequence. What antigen it recognizes has not been identified. No base qualities exist here, and no much larger clone lies one base off it. This entry belongs to a study of low-dose radiotherapy and immunotherapy resistance in tumors (dated by TCRdb to between 2021 and 2024). Background for the entire study: In Cohort 1, 0.5 Gy per fraction was delivered every 2 weeks, and a total PTV dose of 6.5 Gy was prescribed. For Cohort 2, the dose was 1 Gy per fraction given every two weeks, adding up to 13 Gy in total across 26 weeks. Patients were given nivolumab as a 240 mg flat dose every two weeks and ipilimumab at 1 mg/kg every six weeks, with both drugs delivered intravenously. Cyclophosphamide 200 mg/m2 was given intravenously every two weeks, one day before each radiation and immunotherapy administration. Aspirin 300 mg was taken orally once daily by patients for four cycles, starting on cycle 1 day 1. Trial participants were not randomized into treatment groups. Eight patients were included in the translational analysis, namely three from the first dose cohort plus the first five from the second dose cohort.

CDR3 length: 14 amino acids, cysteine to phenylalanine. Here the CDR3 DNA is all that survives: 42 bases in frame from base 1. Trimming leaves V shorter by 4 bases and J shorter by 5 bases, with the junction holding 6 bases beyond the gene matches. From a lookup of the germline V gene, CDR1 and CDR2 are MNHEY and SVGEGT. Sequencing took place on an Illumina HiSeq 2500. Superscript III and a set of TRAV- and TRBV-specific primers were used to synthesize first-strand cDNA, so that both TCRalpha and TCRbeta chains were covered. TCRs were amplified with Phusion for roughly 20 PCR cycles using a constant-region primer together with the adapter attached to the V primers. The MessageAmp II aRNA Amplification Kit was used to amplify the isolated mRNA, with in vitro transcription run for 15 to 20 hours at 37 degrees C. mRNA for TCR sequencing was isolated with the Dynabeads mRNA DIRECT Purification Kit. Indexed Illumina adapters were added in a second approximately 24-cycle Phusion PCR, and the resulting products were purified with AMPure XP beads. Per the authors' processing: Using custom Perl scripts, TCR sequences encoding the same protein were pooled, out-of-frame sequences were removed, and the abundance of each clonotype was computed. TCR sequences supported by only a single read were excluded from analysis. The metrics used to describe the repertoires included Shannon entropy, Gini index, clonality, richness, and the frequency of TCRs shared between repertoires. TCRdb redid the processing of the public reads, applying fastp at Q25 and MiXCR, and retained in-frame beta chains. Each entry merges the rows of one CDR3 protein and shows their most common DNA and genes. TCRdb, not the original authors, processed these V and J calls. For this sample there are 55,000 to 80,000 distinct CDR3 sequences; roughly 29% appear just once. The ten largest clones take up about 6.6% of the sample.

The sample's time point, from its label and the paper: before trial treatment. Donors were enrolled in RACIN, a single-arm phase I dose-escalation trial in which nivolumab, ipilimumab, aspirin, low-dose cyclophosphamide and low-dose radiotherapy were combined. Eligible patients had advanced, TIL-negative solid tumors. This sequence uses TRBV6-2 or TRBV6-3 and TRBJ2-7; 9 junctional bases match TRBD2. The receptor comes from a male donor with rectosigmoid adenocarcinoma. Sequenced material: PBMCs, taken before treatment. The sequence in DNA is TGTGCCAGCAGTTTGCAAGCGGGAGGACACGAGCAGTACTTC. The translation is CASSLQAGGHEQYF.